Below are 5 T cell receptor beta chains sequenced from a single sample in a study of T-cell memory formation after mild COVID-19. TCRdb re-called the 5' RACE reads through MiXCR, storing one row per CDR3 protein. The sample carries 92,000 or so distinct CDR3 sequences, less than 15% recorded once. Sequencing was performed on PBMCs or a T cell subset sorted from them (not recorded which). These receptor sequences come from a man aged 18-30 years who had mild COVID-19 (a few samples of this study predate the infection). Cell type and time point are not known.

The chain couples TRBV6-2 or TRBV6-3 to TRBJ1-2, with D possibly TRBD1 on 5 matching bases. This CDR3 is built from 14 residues. CDR1 is MNHEY and CDR2 is SVGEGT in the germline V gene. The V and J ends lost 2 bases and 4 bases respectively, with 11 bases between them. CDR3 nucleotides: TGTGCCAGCAGTTACGGCGCAGGGACCTATGGCTACACCTTC. This gives the protein CASSYGAGTYGYTF.

The chain has TRBV12-3 or TRBV12-4 and TRBJ1-5, with D maybe TRBD1 (6 bases). CDR3 length: 13 amino acids. V was cut by 8 bases and J by 2 bases, with 10 bases left in between. The CDR3 loop is CASAWTGNQPQHF. DNA for the CDR3: TGTGCCAGCGCGTGGACAGGCAATCAGCCCCAGCATTTT.

The chain links TRBV2 to TRBJ2-7, with TRBD1 identical over 7 bases. Looked up from germline, CDR1 is SNHLY and CDR2 is FYNNEI. The CDR3 length is 13 residues. The ends lost 8 bases at V and 3 bases at J; junction bases unmatched: 7. CDR3 coding DNA: TGTGCCAGCGGAATGACAGGGTTCTACGAGCAGTACGTC. This translates into CASGMTGFYEQYV.

This clonotype was seen only a few times. The chain joins TRBV12-3 or TRBV12-4 to TRBJ2-1, with 7 bases aligning to TRBD1. This CDR3 comprises 15 residues. The ends lost 5 bases at V and 4 bases at J; junction bases unmatched: 8. The CDR3 sequence: CASSPPGTVYNEQFF. The CDR3 DNA follows: TGTGCCAGCAGTCCTCCCGGGACAGTTTACAATGAGCAGTTCTTC.

This clonotype was counted a few times. V is TRBV24-1 and J is TRBJ2-1; TRBD1 aligns across 7 bases. This CDR3 has 16 amino acids. V lost 1 base to trimming and J lost 5 bases; unmatched junction nucleotides: 7. Looked up from germline, CDR1 is KGHDR and CDR2 is SFDVKD. The CDR3 sequence: CATSDLDRAANNEQFF. CDR3 DNA: TGTGCCACCAGTGATTTAGACAGGGCCGCTAACAATGAGCAGTTCTTC.